This T cell receptor beta chain was profiled in a study of T cell changes during pregnancy in multiple sclerosis. Trimming removed 2 bases from V and 2 bases from J, with 9 bases in between. This CDR3 is 14 amino acids long. The germline gives CDR1 MNHNY, CDR2 SVGAGI (reference sequence). This clone came up a few times. The data were produced by immunoSEQ multiplex PCR, yet TCRdb's version contains in-frame clones alone and is incomplete. The data hold 70,000 to 95,000 clones, with 90% to 95% observed a single time. The chain employs TRBV6-6 and TRBJ1-1; D not certain. The receptor was derived from a female donor with multiple sclerosis, enrolled in a pregnancy study. Sequenced here: peripheral blood, sampled in the third trimester of pregnancy. The CDR3 protein is CASSYGHYNTEAFF. The CDR3 bases are TGTGCCAGCAGTTACGGGCATTACAACACTGAAGCTTTCTTT.